Listed here is a single T cell receptor beta chain. The data were taken from a study of blood T cell repertoires in COVID-19. Across the whole study: The cDNA or gDNA used as material had been derived from T cells, B-cell-depleted T cells, or PBMCs.

Assay: immunoSEQ multiplex PCR; the TCRdb copy retains only in-frame clones and omits some. The sample yields about 240,000 clones, about 83% seen once. The CDR3 is made up of 14 amino acids. V gave up 0 bases and J gave up 2 bases, with 8 bases separating them. Germline loops: CDR1 SGHKS, CDR2 YYEKEE (reference sequence). Those who participated ranged in age from about 18 to 89 years and resided in 20 to 30 US areas. Participants' reported clinical history set cohort assignment. This receptor was identified in a woman aged 40 to 50 who had been exposed to COVID-19. Sequencing used PBMCs or T cells enriched from blood (not recorded which). V gene TRBV5-5 combines with J gene TRBJ2-5; no reliable D call. The CDR3 DNA reads TGTGCCAGCAGCTTGGGGCAGTTACAAGAGACCCAGTACTTC. Protein product: CASSLGQLQETQYF. Drawing the rest from reference TRBV5-5 and TRBJ2-5, the complete variable domain is DAGVTQSPTHLIKTRGQQVTLRCSPISGHKSVSWYQQVLGQGPQFIFQYYEKEERGRGNFPDRFSARQFPNYSSELNVNALLLGDSALYLCASSLGQLQETQYFGPGTRLLVL.